One sample yielded the 30 T cell receptor beta chains listed below, sequenced in a study of memory CD4+ T cells and cytomegalovirus serostatus. Libraries were prepared by immunoSEQ multiplex PCR; TCRdb keeps only in-frame clonotypes and omits some of them. In the table there are about 25,000 clones, about 80% of which are singletons. The sort gate was single viable CD3+CD4+CD8-CD45RO+ cells for memory CD4+ T cells. Source material: memory CD4+ T cells from blood. Receptor source: an adult in good health and CMV-seronegative.

This sequence joins TRBV10-1 and TRBJ1-1; D remains unclear. Per the germline V gene, CDR1 is WNHNN and CDR2 is SYGVQD (reference sequence). This CDR3 is 13 amino acids long. V was cut by 4 bases and J by 0 bases, with 6 bases left in between. In DNA form, the CDR3 reads TGCGCCAGCAGTGCCGGGATGAACACTGAAGCTTTCTTT. Protein sequence: CASSAGMNTEAFF.

V and J are TRBV5-1 and TRBJ2-5; 7 bases match TRBD2. Germline-derived CDR1 and CDR2 are SGHRS and YFSETQ. With V trimmed by 5 bases and J by 3 bases, 10 bases remained unmatched. This CDR3 comprises 15 residues. The CDR3 DNA reads TGCGCCAGCAGGACCTCGGGGGGTTCGGAAGAGACCCAGTACTTC. Amino acids: CASRTSGGSEETQYF.

This rearrangement joins TRBV4-3 to TRBJ1-2, with D unresolved. Germline V CDR1 and CDR2: LGHNA, YSLEER. With 1 base removed from V and 8 bases from J, the gap between germline ends came to 11 bases. CDR3 size: 13 residues. In DNA form, the CDR3 reads TGCGCCAGCAGCCAAGGTCAAGCTATGGGCTACACCTTC. It specifies CASSQGQAMGYTF.

The chain recombines TRBV27 with TRBJ2-7; TRBD2 aligns across 10 bases. Germline CDR1 reads MNHEY; CDR2 reads SMNVEV (reference sequence). The CDR3 loop spans 15 amino acids. V lost 6 bases to trimming and J lost 2 bases; unmatched junction nucleotides: 7. DNA of the CDR3: TGTGCCAGCAGCCATCAAACTAGCGGGGCCTACGAGCAGTACTTC. Its protein product is CASSHQTSGAYEQYF.

The rearrangement uses TRBV4-2 and TRBJ1-2, with D possibly matching TRBD1 (6 bases). V was clipped by 3 bases and J by 4 bases, with 12 bases between them. The CDR3 is 14 residues long. Germline V gives CDR1 LGHNA, CDR2 YNFKEQ. In DNA, the CDR3 is TGTGCCAGCAGCCAGACGACAGGATCCTATGGCTACACCTTC. It is translated as CASSQTTGSYGYTF.

V gene TRBV27 combines with J gene TRBJ1-4; 8 bases line up with TRBD1. The V gene end was trimmed by 2 bases and the J gene end by 7 bases; junction bases not matched to a gene: 6. The CDR3 spans 15 residues. The germline gives CDR1 MNHEY, CDR2 SMNVEV (reference sequence). CDR3 protein: CASSLKQGAAEKLFF. CDR3 sequence (DNA): TGTGCCAGCAGTTTAAAGCAGGGGGCAGCTGAAAAACTGTTTTTT.

The J gene is TRBJ2-7, the V gene TRBV28; weak D call: TRBD1 (6 bases). This CDR3 contains 14 residues. V was cut by 6 bases and J by 0 bases, with 12 bases left in between. Germline-derived CDR1 and CDR2 are MDHEN and SYDVKM. The CDR3 loop is CASRDSGSSYEQYF. CDR3 coding DNA: TGTGCCAGCAGGGACAGTGGGTCCTCCTACGAGCAGTACTTC.

CDR3 in DNA: TGCAGCGTTGAAGAGGGCGGTGGGCAGTTCTTC. Translation gives CSVEEGGGQFF. The J gene is TRBJ2-1, the V gene TRBV29-1; D gene ambiguous. CDR3 length: 11 residues. V was pared by 0 bases and J by 12 bases, with 9 bases between. CDR1 SQVTM and CDR2 ANQGSEA come from the germline V gene.

V is TRBV6-5 and J is TRBJ1-1, with D perhaps TRBD1 (6 bases). CDR1 and CDR2 (germline): MNHEY, SVGAGI. V was pared by 6 bases and J by 2 bases, with 13 bases between. This CDR3 region has 14 residues. The CDR3 protein is CASSVGQINTEAFF. The CDR3 DNA is TGTGCCAGCAGCGTTGGACAGATTAACACTGAAGCTTTCTTT.

The chain has TRBV4-3 and TRBJ2-3, with TRBD1 identical over 9 bases. V shed 8 bases and J 3 bases; nucleotides not matched to a gene: 9. CDR1 is LGHNA and CDR2 is YSLEER in the germline V gene. This CDR3 is built from 15 residues. The CDR3 DNA is TGCGCCAGCGGTACAGGGGGCGGTCTGACAGATACGCAGTATTTT. Translation: CASGTGGGLTDTQYF.

This sequence joins TRBV10-3 and TRBJ2-7; D perhaps matches TRBD1 (6 bases). Germline-derived CDR1 and CDR2 are ENHRY and SYGVKD. V was shortened by 5 bases and J by 6 bases, with 11 bases between the two germline ends. The CDR3 contains 12 residues. CDR3 in DNA: TGTGCCATCAGTTACAGGGAACTCGAGCAGTACTTC. It yields the protein CAISYRELEQYF.

The chain joins TRBV5-1 to TRBJ2-7, with D perhaps matching TRBD1 (6 bases). The CDR3 extends over 13 amino acids. Deletions cut 4 bases from V and 7 bases from J, with 15 bases between. The germline CDR1 and CDR2 sequences are SGHRS and YFSETQ. CDR3 sequence (DNA): TGCGCCAGCAGCACAGGGACGGACCGTGAGCAGTACTTC. Translation gives CASSTGTDREQYF.

Comments on this clone: The identical CDR3 is also encoded by other nucleotide sequences in the sample. This rearrangement joins TRBV18 to TRBJ2-7; 8 bases fit TRBD1. The V gene end was trimmed by 3 bases and the J gene end by 2 bases; junction bases not matched to a gene: 3. CDR1 and CDR2 from the germline V gene are KGHSH and LQKENI. The CDR3 contains 14 residues. For the CDR3, the DNA is TGTGCCAGCTCACCGGGGACAGGAGCCTACGAGCAGTACTTC. Encoded protein: CASSPGTGAYEQYF.

J is TRBJ2-1 and V is TRBV5-1; D is unresolved. CDR1 and CDR2 (germline): SGHRS, YFSETQ. Deletions cut 1 base from V and 7 bases from J, with 15 bases between. The CDR3 runs 15 residues. This CDR3 is CASSLLAGLENEQFF. The DNA of the CDR3 is TGCGCCAGCAGCTTGTTAGCAGGCTTGGAGAATGAGCAGTTCTTC.

The chain is built from TRBV7-8 and TRBJ2-2; D is unclear. V was pared by 1 base and J by 7 bases, with 10 bases between. Germline V CDR1 and CDR2: SGHVS, FQNEAQ. CDR3 length equals 14 residues. CDR3 sequence reads: CASSLGLGNGELFF. The CDR3 nucleotides are TGTGCCAGCAGCTTAGGTCTAGGGAACGGGGAGCTGTTTTTT.

The J gene is TRBJ2-5, the V gene TRBV13; D gene ambiguous. The CDR3 is made up of 11 amino acids. V shed 4 bases and J shed 4 bases, with 4 bases lying between them. Looked up from germline, CDR1 is PRHDT and CDR2 is FYEKMQ (reference sequence). Here the CDR3 reads CASSSRETQYF. CDR3 nucleotides: TGTGCCAGCAGCTCCCGAGAGACCCAGTACTTC.

The chain recombines TRBV9 with TRBJ2-1; 11 bases agree with TRBD2. This CDR3 has 19 residues. The trim removed 3 bases at V and 0 bases at J, leaving 11 bases unmatched. Germline V gene data show CDR1 as SGDLS and CDR2 as YYNGEE. The CDR3 loop is CASSAPGTSGESSYNEQFF. DNA of the CDR3: TGTGCCAGCAGCGCACCCGGGACTAGCGGAGAGAGCTCCTACAATGAGCAGTTCTTC.

V and J are TRBV14 and TRBJ2-1; D remains unclear. The CDR3 sequence is 18 residues long. Germline CDR1 and CDR2: SGHDN and FVKESK. V was pared by 4 bases and J by 0 bases, with 19 bases between. The CDR3 coding sequence is TGTGCCAGCAGCCCCCGAAGCCTTCGCGGCCACTCCTACAATGAGCAGTTCTTC. It yields the protein CASSPRSLRGHSYNEQFF.

This chain links TRBV6-5 with TRBJ1-2; the match to TRBD1 covers 10 bases. The CDR3 runs to 14 residues. Germline V gives CDR1 MNHEY, CDR2 SVGAGI. With V trimmed by 6 bases and J by 4 bases, 5 bases remained unmatched. DNA of the CDR3: TGTGCCAGCAGCCCCGGGACAGGGGTCTATGGCTACACCTTC. Translation gives CASSPGTGVYGYTF.

J is TRBJ1-2 and V is TRBV6-5; a possible D gene is TRBD1 (5 bases). Trimming left V 5 bases short and J 4 bases short, with 11 bases between. The CDR3 loop spans 13 amino acids. Germline V gene sequence: CDR1 MNHEY, CDR2 SVGAGI. CDR3 DNA: TGTGCCAGCAGTCGGGACGGGCCCTATGGCTACACCTTC. Protein: CASSRDGPYGYTF.

This clone appeared a single time. The rearrangement joins TRBV27 to TRBJ2-7; possibly TRBD1 for D (6 bases). The CDR3 is 15 residues long. Germline CDR1 is MNHEY and CDR2 is SMNVEV (reference sequence). The V and J ends lost 5 bases and 1 base respectively, with 15 bases between them. Here the CDR3 reads CASSPGDILSYEQYF. The CDR3 DNA sequence: TGTGCCAGCAGTCCTGGGGACATCCTTTCCTACGAGCAGTACTTC.

V is TRBV5-5 and J is TRBJ1-1; D unresolved. Per germline, CDR1 SGHKS and CDR2 YYEKEE (reference sequence). V gave up 2 bases and J gave up 4 bases, with 9 bases separating them. This CDR3 comprises 13 residues. The CDR3 loop reads CASSLGPGTEAFF. The CDR3 nucleotides are TGTGCCAGCAGCTTAGGACCGGGCACTGAAGCTTTCTTT.

This rearrangement joins TRBV5-4 to TRBJ2-3; TRBD2 matches 14 bases. Trimming removed 5 bases from V and 6 bases from J; junction bases left unmatched: 11. The germline gives CDR1 SGHNT, CDR2 YYREEE (reference sequence). The CDR3 consists of 17 residues. In DNA, the CDR3 is TGTGCCAGCAGTTCTACCGGGACTAGCGGGAGTTCGGATACGCAGTATTTT. It is translated as CASSSTGTSGSSDTQYF.

This sequence joins TRBV27 and TRBJ2-7; the match to TRBD1 covers 9 bases. The CDR3 is 15 amino acids. After removal of 5 bases from V and 2 bases from J, the junction contained 7 bases not matched to a gene. The germline gives CDR1 MNHEY, CDR2 SMNVEV (reference sequence). In DNA, the CDR3 is TGTGCCAGCAGTCGCGGGACAGGGAAAGCCTACGAGCAGTACTTC. Amino acid sequence: CASSRGTGKAYEQYF.

The chain couples TRBV7-3 to TRBJ2-3; D gene unclear. The CDR3 loop spans 13 amino acids. CDR1 SGHTA and CDR2 FQGTGA come from the germline V gene. V lost 3 bases to trimming and J lost 4 bases, with 8 bases between them. Here the CDR3 reads CASSFSKADTQYF. DNA for the CDR3: TGTGCCAGCAGCTTCTCTAAGGCAGATACGCAGTATTTT.

The rearrangement uses TRBV12-5 and TRBJ1-1; D may be TRBD1 (5 bases). V lost 0 bases to trimming and J lost 1 base, with 9 bases between them. The CDR3 contains 15 residues. Germline CDR1 LGHNT, CDR2 FRNRAP. CDR3 protein: CASGLVVGQNTEAFF. The CDR3 bases are TGTGCTAGTGGTTTGGTTGTGGGGCAGAACACTGAAGCTTTCTTT.

About this clone itself: Other DNA sequences within the sample encode an identical CDR3. The chain carries TRBV6-1 and TRBJ1-2, with unresolved D. V shed 8 bases and J shed 0 bases, with 4 bases lying between them. The CDR3 sequence is 11 residues long. Germline CDR1 and CDR2: MNHNS and SASEGT. The CDR3 DNA is TGTGCCAGCTCATCTAACTATGGCTACACCTTC. Amino acids: CASSSNYGYTF.

V gene TRBV5-1 combines with J gene TRBJ1-1, with D unresolved. V lost 4 bases and J lost 1, with 8 bases in between. Per germline, CDR1 SGHRS and CDR2 YFSETQ. The length of the CDR3 is 13 residues. The chain's CDR3 is CASSPYENTEAFF. The CDR3 DNA follows: TGCGCCAGCAGCCCATATGAGAACACTGAAGCTTTCTTT.

This clone was seen more than once but under ten times. The V gene is TRBV6-6, the J gene TRBJ2-1, with D perhaps TRBD2 (5 bases). Germline V gives CDR1 MNHNY, CDR2 SVGAGI (reference sequence). With 0 bases removed from V and 4 bases from J, the gap between germline ends came to 7 bases. This CDR3 comprises 14 residues. The CDR3 spells CASSYSSVYNEQFF. The CDR3 DNA is TGTGCCAGCAGTTACTCTAGCGTTTACAATGAGCAGTTCTTC.

The rearrangement joins TRBV5-6 to TRBJ1-1, with D maybe TRBD1 (6 bases). Trimming took 0 bases from V and 4 from J, leaving 13 bases between them. This CDR3 has 15 residues. The germline V gene has CDR1 SGHDT and CDR2 YYEEEE. The CDR3 nucleotides are TGTGCCAGCAGCTTGGTCGGGGGGCTAGGCACTGAAGCTTTCTTT. As protein: CASSLVGGLGTEAFF.